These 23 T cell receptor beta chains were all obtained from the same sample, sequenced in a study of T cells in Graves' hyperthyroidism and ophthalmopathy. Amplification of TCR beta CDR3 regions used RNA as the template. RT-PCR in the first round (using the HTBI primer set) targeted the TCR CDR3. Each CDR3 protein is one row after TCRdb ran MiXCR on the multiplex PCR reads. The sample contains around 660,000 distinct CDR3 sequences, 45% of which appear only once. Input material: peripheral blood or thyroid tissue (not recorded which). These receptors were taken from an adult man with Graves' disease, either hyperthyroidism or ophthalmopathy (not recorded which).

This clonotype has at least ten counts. In DNA form, the CDR3 reads TGTGCCAGCAGCTTAGGGGGACAGGATGGCTACACCTTC. Its protein product is CASSLGGQDGYTF. This rearrangement joins TRBV7-9 to TRBJ1-2; 8 nucleotides match TRBD1. With V trimmed by 1 base and J by 6 bases, 1 base remained unmatched. The CDR3 has 13 residues. In germline, CDR1 is SEHNR, CDR2 FQNEAQ (reference sequence).

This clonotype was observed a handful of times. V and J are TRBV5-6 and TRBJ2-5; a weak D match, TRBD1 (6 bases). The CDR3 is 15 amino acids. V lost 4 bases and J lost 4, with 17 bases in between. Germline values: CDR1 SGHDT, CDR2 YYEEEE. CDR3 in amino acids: CASSPGWGHGETQYF. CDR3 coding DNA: TGTGCCAGCAGCCCCGGATGGGGGCACGGAGAGACCCAGTACTTC.

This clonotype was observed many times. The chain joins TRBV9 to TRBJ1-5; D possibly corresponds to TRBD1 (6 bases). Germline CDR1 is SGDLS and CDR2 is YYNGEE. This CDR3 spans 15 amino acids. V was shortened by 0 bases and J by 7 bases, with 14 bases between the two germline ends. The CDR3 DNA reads TGTGCCAGCAGCGTAGCAGGGGTAGAGGGACAGCCCCAGCATTTT. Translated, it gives CASSVAGVEGQPQHF.

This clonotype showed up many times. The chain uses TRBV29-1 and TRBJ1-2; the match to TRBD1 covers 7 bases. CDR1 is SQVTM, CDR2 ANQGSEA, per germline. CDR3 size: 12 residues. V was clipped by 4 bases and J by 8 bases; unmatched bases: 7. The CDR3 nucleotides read TGCAGCGTTGCGACAGGGCCGGAAGGCTACACCTTC. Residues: CSVATGPEGYTF. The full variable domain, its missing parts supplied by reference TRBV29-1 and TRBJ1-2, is SAVISQKPSRDICQRGTSLTIQCQVDSQVTMMFWYRQQPGQSLTLIATANQGSEATYESGFVIDKFPISRPNLTFSTLTVSNMSPEDSSIYLCSVATGPEGYTFGSGTRLTVV.

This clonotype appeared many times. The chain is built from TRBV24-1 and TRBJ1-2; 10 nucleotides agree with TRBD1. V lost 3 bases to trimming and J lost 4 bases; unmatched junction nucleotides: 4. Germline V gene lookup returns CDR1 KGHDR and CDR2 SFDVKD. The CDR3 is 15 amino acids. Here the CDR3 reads CATSDPGQGSYGYTF. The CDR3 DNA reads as TGTGCCACCAGTGATCCGGGACAGGGGAGCTATGGCTACACCTTC.

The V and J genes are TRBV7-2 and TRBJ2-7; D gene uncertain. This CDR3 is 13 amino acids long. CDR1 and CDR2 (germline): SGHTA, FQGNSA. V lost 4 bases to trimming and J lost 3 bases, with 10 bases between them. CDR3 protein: CASSSSLFYEQYF. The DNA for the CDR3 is TGTGCCAGCAGCTCCTCACTCTTCTACGAGCAGTACTTC. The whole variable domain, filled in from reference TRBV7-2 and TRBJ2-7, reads GAGVSQSPSNKVTEKGKDVELRCDPISGHTALYWYRQSLGQGLEFLIYFQGNSAPDKSGLPSDRFSAERTGGSVSTLTIQRTQQEDSAVYLCASSSSLFYEQYFGPGTRLTVT.

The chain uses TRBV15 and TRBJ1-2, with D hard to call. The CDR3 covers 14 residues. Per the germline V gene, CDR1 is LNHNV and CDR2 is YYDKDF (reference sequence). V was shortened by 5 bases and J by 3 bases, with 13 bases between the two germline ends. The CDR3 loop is CATSLAQEYYGYTF. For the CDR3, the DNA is TGTGCCACCAGCTTAGCTCAGGAATACTATGGCTACACCTTC.

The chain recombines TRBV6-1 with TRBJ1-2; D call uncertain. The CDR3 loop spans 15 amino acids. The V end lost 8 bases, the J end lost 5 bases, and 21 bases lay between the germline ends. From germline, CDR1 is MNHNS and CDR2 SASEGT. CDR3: CASGNRGSGGYGYTF. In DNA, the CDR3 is TGTGCCAGCGGAAACAGAGGGTCCGGAGGGTATGGCTACACCTTC.

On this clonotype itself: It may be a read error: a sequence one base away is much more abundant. Here the CDR3 DNA reads TGTGCCAGCAGCTTAATCCCGTCGGGTAGGGGTTCACCCCTCCACTTT. It encodes CASSLIPSGRGSPLHF. The genes are TRBV7-2 and TRBJ1-6; possible D gene TRBD1, 5 bases. The germline CDR1 and CDR2 sequences are SGHTA and FQGNSA. V lost 2 bases, J lost 9 bases, and 17 bases lay in between. CDR3 length: 16 amino acids.

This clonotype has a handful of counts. The CDR3 bases are TGCAGTGCTAGAGATCTCCGGACAGGGGGCGGCACCGGGGAGCTGTTTTTT. Its translation: CSARDLRTGGGTGELFF. This sequence joins TRBV20-1 and TRBJ2-2; 11 nucleotides match TRBD1. The CDR3 covers 17 residues. Germline trimming cut 0 bases from V and 4 bases from J; bases unmatched to any gene: 7. Germline V lookup: CDR1 DFQATT, CDR2 SNEGSKA (reference sequence).

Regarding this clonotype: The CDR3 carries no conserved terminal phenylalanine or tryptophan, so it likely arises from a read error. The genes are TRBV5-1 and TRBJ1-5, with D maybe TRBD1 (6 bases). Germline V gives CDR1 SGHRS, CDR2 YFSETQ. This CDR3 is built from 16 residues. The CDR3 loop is CASSFGSGAFNQPQHY. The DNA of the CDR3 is TGTGCCAGCAGCTTCGGGTCAGGGGCATTCAATCAGCCCCAGCATTAT.

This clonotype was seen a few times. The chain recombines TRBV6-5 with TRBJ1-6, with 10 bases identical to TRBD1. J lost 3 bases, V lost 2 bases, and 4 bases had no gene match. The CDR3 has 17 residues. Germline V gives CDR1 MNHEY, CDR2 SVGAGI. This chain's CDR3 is CASSYPRTGGYNSPLHF. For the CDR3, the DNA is TGTGCCAGCAGTTACCCCAGGACAGGGGGCTATAATTCACCCCTCCACTTT.

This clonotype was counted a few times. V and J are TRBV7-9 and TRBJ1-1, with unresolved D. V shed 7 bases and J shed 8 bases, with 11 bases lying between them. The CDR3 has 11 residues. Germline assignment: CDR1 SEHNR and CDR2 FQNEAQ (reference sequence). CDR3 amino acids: CASTRAIEAFF. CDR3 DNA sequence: TGTGCCAGCACAAGAGCCATAGAAGCTTTCTTT.

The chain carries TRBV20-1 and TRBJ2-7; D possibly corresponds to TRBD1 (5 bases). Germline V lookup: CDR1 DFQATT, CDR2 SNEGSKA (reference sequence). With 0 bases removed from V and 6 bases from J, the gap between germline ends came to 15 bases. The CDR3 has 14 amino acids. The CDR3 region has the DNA TGCAGTGCTAGAGAACAACCCCTGGGGCTCGAGCAGTACTTC. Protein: CSAREQPLGLEQYF.

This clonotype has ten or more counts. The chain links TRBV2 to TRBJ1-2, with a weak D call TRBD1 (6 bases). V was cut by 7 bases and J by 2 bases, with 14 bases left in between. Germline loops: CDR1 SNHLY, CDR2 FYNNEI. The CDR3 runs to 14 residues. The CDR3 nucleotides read TGTGCCAGCATTTGGGGGGCTGGAAACTATGGCTACACCTTC. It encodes CASIWGAGNYGYTF.

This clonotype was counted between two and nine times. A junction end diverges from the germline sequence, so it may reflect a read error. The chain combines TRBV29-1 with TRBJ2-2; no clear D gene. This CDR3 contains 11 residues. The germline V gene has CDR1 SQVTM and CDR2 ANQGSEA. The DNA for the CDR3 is TGCAGCGTTAAAGACACCGGGGAGCTGTTTTTT. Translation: CSVKDTGELFF.

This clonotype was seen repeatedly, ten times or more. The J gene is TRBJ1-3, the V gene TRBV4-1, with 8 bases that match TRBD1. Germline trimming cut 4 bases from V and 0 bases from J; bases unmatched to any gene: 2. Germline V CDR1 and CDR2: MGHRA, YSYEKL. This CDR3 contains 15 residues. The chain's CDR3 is CASSRGTGSGNTIYF. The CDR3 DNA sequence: TGCGCCAGCAGCCGTGGGACAGGCTCTGGAAACACCATATATTTT.

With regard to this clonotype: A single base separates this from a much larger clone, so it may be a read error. CDR3 nucleotide sequence: TGTACCACCAGTGATTCCAAAGAGACCCAGTACTTC. Its protein product is CTTSDSKETQYF. This chain links TRBV24-1 with TRBJ2-5; D unclear. The germline V gene has CDR1 KGHDR and CDR2 SFDVKD. CDR3 size: 12 residues.

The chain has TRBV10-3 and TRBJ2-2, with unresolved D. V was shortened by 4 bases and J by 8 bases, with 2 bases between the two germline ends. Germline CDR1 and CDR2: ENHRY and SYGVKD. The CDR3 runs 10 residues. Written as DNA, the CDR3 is TGTGCCATCAGTGTTGGGGAGCTGTTTTTT. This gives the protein CAISVGELFF.

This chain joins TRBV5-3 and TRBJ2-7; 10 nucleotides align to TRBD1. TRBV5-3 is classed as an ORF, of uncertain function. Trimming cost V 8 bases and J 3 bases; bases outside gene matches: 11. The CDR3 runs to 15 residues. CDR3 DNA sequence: TGTGCCAGCACCTCCGTTTGGACAGGGGGCTACGAGCAGTACTTC. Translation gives CASTSVWTGGYEQYF.

The CDR3 protein is CASRGPGYTF. CDR3 coding DNA: TGTGCCAGCAGGGGACCGGGCTACACCTTC. V and J are TRBV25-1 and TRBJ1-2; possibly TRBD1 for D (5 bases). The V end was cut by 6 bases, the J end by 8 bases, with 7 bases between. Germline V gives CDR1 MGHDK, CDR2 SYGVNS. This CDR3 contains 10 residues.

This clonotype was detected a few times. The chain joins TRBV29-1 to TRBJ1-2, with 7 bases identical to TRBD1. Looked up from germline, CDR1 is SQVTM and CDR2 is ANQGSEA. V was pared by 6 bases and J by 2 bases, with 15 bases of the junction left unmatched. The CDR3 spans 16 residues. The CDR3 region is CSVGVGTVAPNYGYTF. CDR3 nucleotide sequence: TGCAGCGTCGGGGTGGGGACAGTGGCACCAAACTATGGCTACACCTTC.

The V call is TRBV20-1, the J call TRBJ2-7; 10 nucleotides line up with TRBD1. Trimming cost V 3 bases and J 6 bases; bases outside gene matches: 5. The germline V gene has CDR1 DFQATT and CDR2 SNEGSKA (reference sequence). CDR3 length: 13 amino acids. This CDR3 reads CSARRDRGGEQYF. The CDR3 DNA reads TGCAGTGCTAGGAGGGACAGGGGTGGCGAGCAGTACTTC.